What follows describes a single T cell receptor beta chain. Its specificity is unknown. The data are from a study of T-cell reconstitution after alpha-beta-depleted transplantation in children. Researchers prepared the TCRbeta library using unique molecular identifiers, the study reports. In TCRdb, the PCR reads were re-called with MiXCR into one record per CDR3 protein. The sample consists of 250,000 or so distinct CDR3 sequences, 20% to 30% of them appearing once. V lost 9 bases to trimming and J lost 2 bases, with 14 bases between them. This CDR3 spans 13 amino acids. Germline lookup yields CDR1 SGHRS and CDR2 YFSETQ. Study conclusions and caveats: At around two months after transplant, the alpha-beta T cells were reportedly derived from several hundred expanded clones that came from non-depleted graft cells. T-cell numbers and diversity one year post-transplant derived largely from freshly generated T cells.

This receptor was identified in a female patient aged 2-9 years who had a stem cell transplant for congenital amegakaryocytic thrombocytopenia, so the T cells may come from the graft donor. The V gene is TRBV5-1, the J gene TRBJ1-1; possibly TRBD1 for D (6 bases). Sequencing used PBMCs, mostly from graft donor cells, obtained 360 days after TCRalphabeta/CD19-depleted stem cell transplant. CDR3 DNA sequence: TGCGCCACCTACTTCAGGGGTAACACTGAAGCTTTCTTT. Its translation is CATYFRGNTEAFF.